This T cell receptor (beta chain) was recovered during a study of identifying expanded T cells in peripheral blood (dated by TCRdb to about 2019). In terms of the full investigation: Separate aliquots of the same genomic DNA pool were sequenced to produce technical replicates, and four replicates were compared in pairs. Results the study describes overall, beyond this receptor: The binomial model flagged roughly 1.3 differentially abundant clones between technical replicates but 15 to 17 over approximately 2 weeks and 19 over around 4 weeks. The authors expected biological variance in healthy repertoires might increase further over much longer intervals such as months to years. In all healthy donors, the variance in clone template counts between samples taken 2 to 3 weeks apart rose significantly as total template count increased. Across all healthy-donor time intervals, the beta-binomial model significantly cut both the number of clones called differentially abundant and the false-positive rate.

Taken from cysteine to phenylalanine, the CDR3 has 15 residues. CDR3 DNA only is kept here, 45 bases in frame from base 1. Deletion took 4 bases off V and 3 bases off J, with a span of 15 bases between the germline ends. Looking up the germline V gene yields CDR1 SGHVS and CDR2 FNYEAQ. During the collection period, no infections or other immune events were recorded for the healthy donors. Healthy-donor blood repertoires served as a training cohort to calibrate time-dependent variance in a beta-binomial model of T-cell clone differential abundance. The training cohort included 10 healthy donors, of whom 3 were female and 7 were male. Donor ages ranged from 29 to 64 years, with an average of about 40 years. Obtained from a commercial supplier, whole blood was collected from each healthy donor at three time points set around 13 days apart. For immunosequencing, genomic DNA was extracted from unsorted whole blood.

The immunoSEQ Assay, which uses bias-controlled multiplex PCR amplification of genomic DNA, was used to profile TCRbeta CDR3 regions. Regarding the original processing steps: To quantify the absolute abundance of each unique TCRbeta CDR3 region, the sequences were collapsed and filtered. Differential abundance was assessed using a binomial (Fisher-equivalent) model and a beta-binomial model in which time-dependent variance fitted from healthy donors was added. Clones with fewer than 5 combined templates were removed, and a clone was called differentially abundant if the clone's Benjamini-Hochberg FDR was below 0.01. Beta-binomial variance was modeled as a function of total template count across the two samples using the form v = (b*log(k)+a)^2. TCRdb mirrors the immuneACCESS table, restricted to in-frame sequences. Some clones are absent from its copies; in checked studies, under half trace to an unresolved V gene, and the reason for the others is unknown. V, J and clone size reflect that table, while D and trimming were determined from the DNA. Recorded for this sample are around 100,000 clones; about 83% of them occurred a single time. The ten largest make up approximately 18% of the sample.

With regard to this clone: No antigen is known for it. Base qualities are not provided; no much larger clone lies one nucleotide away.

Sequencing used blood. The chain is made from TRBV7-6 and TRBJ1-2, with a weak D call of TRBD1 (6 bases match). This TCR was sampled from a person aged 18 to 75 in good health. The base sequence is TGTGCCAGCAGCTCCCATGGGGGGGGCCACTATGGCTACACCTTC. The encoded protein is CASSSHGGGHYGYTF.